The rows below give T cell receptor beta chains drawn from one sample of a study of blood T cell repertoires in COVID-19. This table comes from immunoSEQ multiplex PCR, and its TCRdb copy is limited to in-frame clones, with some not included. The data hold fewer than 250,000 clones, with 70% to 90% observed a single time. The sequencing sample was made of peripheral blood. Every receptor here comes from a man aged 40-55 years with acute or convalescent COVID-19. Both conserved end residues are part of each CDR3. A D gene is named only where the DNA matches it firmly. Clone size is given for some rows only: seen once, a few or many times, or a class if the clone is expanded.

V	J	size	D	CDR3	DNA
TRBV5-1	TRBJ1-2	NA	NA	CASSKGLGEYGYTF	TGCGCCAGCAGTAAAGGACTCGGGGAATATGGCTACACCTTC
TRBV4-2	TRBJ2-2	NA	NA	CASSHSLSFQTPGELFF	TGTGCCAGCAGCCATTCCCTGTCATTCCAAACACCGGGGGAGCTGTTTTTT
TRBV27	TRBJ1-1	once	NA	CASSLTQGSTEAFF	TGTGCCAGCAGTCTAACACAGGGTAGCACTGAAGCTTTCTTT
TRBV19	TRBJ2-6	NA	TRBD1	CASSMGQGKVGANVLTF	TGTGCCAGTAGTATGGGACAGGGGAAGGTTGGGGCCAACGTCCTGACTTTC
TRBV6-4	TRBJ1-2	once	TRBD1	CATGRTGPNGYTF	TGTGCCACCGGCCGGACAGGGCCAAATGGCTACACCTTC
TRBV30	TRBJ1-4	NA	NA	CAWKSQGRSEKLFF	TGTGCCTGGAAAAGTCAGGGGCGGAGTGAAAAACTGTTTTTT
TRBV6-2/TRBV6-3	TRBJ2-3	many	TRBD2	CASSSTSGGADTQYF	TGTGCCAGCAGTTCTACTAGCGGGGGGGCAGATACGCAGTATTTT
TRBV5-1	TRBJ2-7	NA	TRBD2	CASSPGTSKPHEQYF	TGCGCCAGCAGCCCAGGGACTAGCAAACCCCACGAGCAGTACTTC
TRBV14	TRBJ1-3	NA	NA	CASTGTAGNTIYF	TGTGCCAGCACCGGGACTGCTGGAAACACCATATATTTT
TRBV4-3	TRBJ1-1	once	NA	CASSPVAKAYTEAFF	TGCGCCAGCAGCCCGGTAGCCAAGGCCTACACTGAAGCTTTCTTT
TRBV12-3/TRBV12-4	TRBJ2-3	NA	NA	CASSAHTRGTQYF	TGTGCCAGCAGTGCGCATACTAGAGGTACGCAGTATTTT
TRBV5-1	TRBJ2-3	NA	TRBD1	CASSPGTGASTDTQYF	TGCGCCAGCAGCCCCGGGACAGGGGCTAGCACAGATACGCAGTATTTT
TRBV7-8	TRBJ2-7	NA	TRBD1	CASSFRTGVEQYF	TGTGCCAGCAGCTTTCGCACAGGGGTCGAGCAGTACTTC
TRBV30	TRBJ2-5	NA	TRBD2	CAWSSSGGAQYF	TGTGCCTGGAGTTCTAGCGGGGGAGCGCAGTACTTC
TRBV12-3/TRBV12-4	TRBJ1-2	NA	NA	CASGGLRGYTF	TGTGCCAGCGGGGGCTTGCGGGGCTACACCTTC
TRBV6-2/TRBV6-3	TRBJ1-1	few	NA	CASSGTGGVNTEAFF	TGTGCCAGCAGCGGGACGGGGGGGGTGAACACTGAAGCTTTCTTT
TRBV28	TRBJ2-2	once	NA	CAVEGSSTGELFF	TGTGCCGTCGAGGGATCGAGCACCGGGGAGCTGTTTTTT
TRBV4-2	TRBJ2-1	NA	NA	CASSRQGGEYNEQFF	TGTGCCAGCAGCCGACAGGGCGGGGAGTACAATGAGCAGTTCTTC
TRBV3-1/TRBV3-2	TRBJ2-7	NA	TRBD2	CASSQASGGAYEQYF	TGTGCCAGCAGCCAGGCTAGCGGGGGGGCCTACGAGCAGTACTTC
TRBV7-3	TRBJ1-1	NA	NA	CASSGRNTEAFF	TGTGCCAGCAGCGGGAGGAACACTGAAGCTTTCTTT
TRBV28	TRBJ1-2	NA	NA	CASSPWSQGNYGYTF	TGTGCCAGCAGTCCATGGAGTCAGGGCAACTATGGCTACACCTTC
TRBV30	TRBJ2-1	NA	TRBD2	CAWSGGLAGTEQFF	TGTGCCTGGAGTGGCGGGCTAGCGGGTACCGAGCAGTTCTTC
TRBV7-9	TRBJ1-4	once	TRBD1	CASSLTGGSEKLFF	TGTGCCAGCAGCCTGACAGGGGGCAGCGAAAAACTGTTTTTT
TRBV5-1	TRBJ2-2	NA	TRBD1	CASSLGTGGTGELFF	TGCGCCAGCAGCTTGGGGACAGGGGGAACCGGGGAGCTGTTTTTT
TRBV7-8	TRBJ1-1	NA	TRBD1	CASSLGQGGIDTEAFF	TGTGCCAGCAGCCTAGGACAGGGGGGGATCGACACTGAAGCTTTCTTT